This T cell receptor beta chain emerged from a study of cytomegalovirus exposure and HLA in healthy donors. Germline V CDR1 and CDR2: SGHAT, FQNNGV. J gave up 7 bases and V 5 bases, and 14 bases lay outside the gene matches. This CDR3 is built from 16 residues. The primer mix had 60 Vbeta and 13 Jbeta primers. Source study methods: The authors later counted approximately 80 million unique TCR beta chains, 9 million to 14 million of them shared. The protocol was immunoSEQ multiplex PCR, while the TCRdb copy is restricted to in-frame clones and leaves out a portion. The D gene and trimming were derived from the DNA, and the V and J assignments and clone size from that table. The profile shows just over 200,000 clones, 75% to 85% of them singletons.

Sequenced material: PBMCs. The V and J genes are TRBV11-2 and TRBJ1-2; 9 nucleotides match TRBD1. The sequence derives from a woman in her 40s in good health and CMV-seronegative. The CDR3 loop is CASSKAGQGKGGGYTF. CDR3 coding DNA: TGTGCCAGCAGCAAGGCGGGACAGGGAAAAGGAGGTGGCTACACCTTC.